This T cell receptor (beta chain) comes out of a study of T-cell memory formation after mild COVID-19. Each CDR3 protein is one row after TCRdb ran MiXCR on the 5' RACE reads. The repertoire consists of 150,000 to 200,000 distinct CDR3 sequences, with approximately 10% occurring once and the leading ten covering less than 4%. J was trimmed by 1 base and V by 5 bases; bases with no gene match: 3. This CDR3 is built from 15 residues. Looked up from germline, CDR1 is SEHNR and CDR2 is FQNEAQ (reference sequence). The receptor comes from a young man who had mild COVID-19 (a few samples of this study predate the infection). Cell type and time point are not known. Input material: PBMCs or a T cell subset sorted from them (not recorded which). The chain recombines TRBV7-9 with TRBJ2-5; 11 positions match TRBD2. The CDR3 sequence: CASSPGTSGQETQYF. CDR3 nucleotides: TGTGCCAGCAGCCCCGGGACTAGCGGCCAAGAGACCCAGTACTTC.